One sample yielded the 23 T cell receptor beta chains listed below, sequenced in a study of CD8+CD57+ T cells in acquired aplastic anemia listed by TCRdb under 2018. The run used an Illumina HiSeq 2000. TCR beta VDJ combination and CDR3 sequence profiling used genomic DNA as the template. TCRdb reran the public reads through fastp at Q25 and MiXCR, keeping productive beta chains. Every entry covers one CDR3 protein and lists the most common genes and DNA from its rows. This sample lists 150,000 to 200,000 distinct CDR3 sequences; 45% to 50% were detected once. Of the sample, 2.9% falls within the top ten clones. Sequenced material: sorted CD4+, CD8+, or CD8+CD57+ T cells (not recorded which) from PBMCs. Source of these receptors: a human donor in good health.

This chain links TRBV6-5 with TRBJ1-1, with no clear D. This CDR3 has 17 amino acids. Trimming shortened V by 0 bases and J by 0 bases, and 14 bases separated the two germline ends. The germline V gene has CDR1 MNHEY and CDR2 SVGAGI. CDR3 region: CASSYSSVQIMNTEAFF. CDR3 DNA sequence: TGTGCCAGCAGTTACTCTTCGGTTCAGATCATGAACACTGAAGCTTTCTTT.

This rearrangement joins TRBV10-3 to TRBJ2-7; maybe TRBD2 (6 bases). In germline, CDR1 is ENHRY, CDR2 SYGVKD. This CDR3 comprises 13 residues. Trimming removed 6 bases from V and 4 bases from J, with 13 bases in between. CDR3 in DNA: TGTGCCATCAGCCGGGACTCACTGTACGAGCAGTACTTC. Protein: CAISRDSLYEQYF.

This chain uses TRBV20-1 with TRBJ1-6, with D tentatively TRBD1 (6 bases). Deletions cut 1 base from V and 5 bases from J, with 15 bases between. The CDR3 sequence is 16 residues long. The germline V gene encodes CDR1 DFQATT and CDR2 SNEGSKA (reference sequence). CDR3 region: CSARVSPRTDNSPLHF. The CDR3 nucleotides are TGCAGTGCTAGAGTTAGTCCCCGGACAGATAATTCACCCCTCCACTTT.

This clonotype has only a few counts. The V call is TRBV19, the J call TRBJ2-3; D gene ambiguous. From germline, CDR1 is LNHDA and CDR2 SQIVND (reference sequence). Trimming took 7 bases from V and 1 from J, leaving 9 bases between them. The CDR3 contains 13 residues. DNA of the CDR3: TGTGCCAGTAAAAGTCTCCGCACAGATACGCAGTATTTT. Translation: CASKSLRTDTQYF.

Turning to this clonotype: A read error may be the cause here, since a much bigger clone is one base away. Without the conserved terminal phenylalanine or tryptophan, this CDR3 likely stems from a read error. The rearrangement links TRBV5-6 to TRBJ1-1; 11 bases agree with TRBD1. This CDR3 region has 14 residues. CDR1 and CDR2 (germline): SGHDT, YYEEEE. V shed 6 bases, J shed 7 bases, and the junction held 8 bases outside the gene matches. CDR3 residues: CASNRTGGADEAFL. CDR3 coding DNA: TGTGCCAGCAACAGGACAGGGGGCGCGGATGAAGCTTTCCTT.

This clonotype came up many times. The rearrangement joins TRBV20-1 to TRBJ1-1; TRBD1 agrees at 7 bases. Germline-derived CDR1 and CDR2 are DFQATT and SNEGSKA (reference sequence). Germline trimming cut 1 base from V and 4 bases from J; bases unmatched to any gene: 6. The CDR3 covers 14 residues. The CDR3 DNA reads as TGCAGTGCTAGAGCTACAGGGGTCCCCACTGAAGCTTTCTTT. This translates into CSARATGVPTEAFF.

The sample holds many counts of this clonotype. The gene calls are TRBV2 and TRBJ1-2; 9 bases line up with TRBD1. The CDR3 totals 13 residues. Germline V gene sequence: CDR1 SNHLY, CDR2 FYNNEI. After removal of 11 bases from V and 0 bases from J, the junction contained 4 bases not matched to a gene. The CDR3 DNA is TGTGCCGGCAACAGGGGGCCTAACTATGGCTACACCTTC. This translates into CAGNRGPNYGYTF. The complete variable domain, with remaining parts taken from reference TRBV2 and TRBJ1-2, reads EPEVTQTPSHQVTQMGQEVILRCVPISNHLYFYWYRQILGQKVEFLVSFYNNEISEKSEIFDDQFSVERPDGSNFTLKIRSTKLEDSAMYFCAGNRGPNYGYTFGSGTRLTVV.

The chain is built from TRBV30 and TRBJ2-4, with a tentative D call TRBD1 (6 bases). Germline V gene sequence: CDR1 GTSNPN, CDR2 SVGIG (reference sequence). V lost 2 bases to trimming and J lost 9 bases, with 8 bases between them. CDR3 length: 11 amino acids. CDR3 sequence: CAWSRTAIQYF. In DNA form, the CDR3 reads TGTGCCTGGAGTCGGACAGCCATTCAGTACTTC.

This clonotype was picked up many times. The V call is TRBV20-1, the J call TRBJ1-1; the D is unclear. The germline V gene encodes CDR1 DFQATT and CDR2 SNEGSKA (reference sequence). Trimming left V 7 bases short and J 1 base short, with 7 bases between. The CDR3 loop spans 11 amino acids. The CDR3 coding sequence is TGCAGTGTGCAAGAGAACACTGAAGCTTTCTTT. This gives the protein CSVQENTEAFF.

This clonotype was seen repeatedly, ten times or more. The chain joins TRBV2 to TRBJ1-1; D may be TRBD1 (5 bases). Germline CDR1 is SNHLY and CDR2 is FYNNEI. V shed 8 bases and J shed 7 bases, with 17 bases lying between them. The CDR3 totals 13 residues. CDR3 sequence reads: CASLVGEYDEAFF. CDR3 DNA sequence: TGTGCCAGCTTAGTAGGGGAGTACGATGAAGCTTTCTTT.

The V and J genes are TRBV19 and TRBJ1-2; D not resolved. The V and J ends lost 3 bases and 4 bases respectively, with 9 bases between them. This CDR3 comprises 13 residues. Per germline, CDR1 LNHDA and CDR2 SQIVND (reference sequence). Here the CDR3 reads CASSMGTGYGYTF. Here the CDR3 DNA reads TGTGCCAGTAGTATGGGAACGGGCTATGGCTACACCTTC.

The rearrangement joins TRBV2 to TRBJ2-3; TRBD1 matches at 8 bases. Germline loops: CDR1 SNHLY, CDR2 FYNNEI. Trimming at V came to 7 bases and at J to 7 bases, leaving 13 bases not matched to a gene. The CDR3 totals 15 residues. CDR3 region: CASTGQGRRIYTQYF. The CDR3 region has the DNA TGTGCCAGCACCGGACAGGGTAGGCGGATTTATACGCAGTATTTT. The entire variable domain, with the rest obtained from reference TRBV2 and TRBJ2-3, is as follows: EPEVTQTPSHQVTQMGQEVILRCVPISNHLYFYWYRQILGQKVEFLVSFYNNEISEKSEIFDDQFSVERPDGSNFTLKIRSTKLEDSAMYFCASTGQGRRIYTQYFGPGTRLTVL.

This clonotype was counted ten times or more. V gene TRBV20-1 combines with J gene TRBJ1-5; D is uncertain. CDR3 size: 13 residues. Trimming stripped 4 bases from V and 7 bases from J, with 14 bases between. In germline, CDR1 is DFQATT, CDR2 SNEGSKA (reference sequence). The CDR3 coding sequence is TGCAGTGCTACTCGTCAAGGAGTCCAGCCCCAGCATTTT. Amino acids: CSATRQGVQPQHF.

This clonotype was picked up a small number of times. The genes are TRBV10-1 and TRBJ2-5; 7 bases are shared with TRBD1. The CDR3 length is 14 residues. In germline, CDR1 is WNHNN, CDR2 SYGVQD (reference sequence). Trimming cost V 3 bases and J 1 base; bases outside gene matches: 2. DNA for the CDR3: TGCGCCAGCAGTGACAGGGGGACCCAAGAGACCCAGTACTTC. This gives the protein CASSDRGTQETQYF.

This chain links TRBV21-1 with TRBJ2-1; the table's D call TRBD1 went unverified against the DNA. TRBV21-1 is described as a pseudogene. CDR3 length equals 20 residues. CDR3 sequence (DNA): TGTGCCAGCAGCACCGCGGGGGGCGGAAACGTCCACAATGGCGGAGTTGAGCAGTTCTTC. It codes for CASSTAGGGNVHNGGVEQFF.

DNA for the CDR3: TGTGCCACCAGCAGAGTTAGCGAGCAGTACTTC. Translation: CATSRVSEQYF. V and J are TRBV15 and TRBJ2-7; D call uncertain. The CDR3 covers 11 residues. The germline V and J ends were trimmed by 1 base and 6 bases, with 4 bases remaining between them. Germline assignment: CDR1 LNHNV and CDR2 YYDKDF (reference sequence).

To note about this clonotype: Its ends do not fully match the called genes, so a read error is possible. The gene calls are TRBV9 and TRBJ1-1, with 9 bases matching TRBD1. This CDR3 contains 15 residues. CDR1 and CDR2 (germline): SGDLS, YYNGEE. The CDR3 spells CASRRGQGGDTEASF. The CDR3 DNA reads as TGTGCCAGCAGGAGGGGACAGGGTGGAGACACTGAAGCTTCCTTT. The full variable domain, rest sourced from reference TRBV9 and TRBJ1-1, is DSGVTQTPKHLITATGQRVTLRCSPRSGDLSVYWYQQSLDQGLQFLIQYYNGEERAKGNILERFSAQQFPDLHSELNLSSLELGDSALYFCASRRGQGGDTEASFGQGTRLTVV.

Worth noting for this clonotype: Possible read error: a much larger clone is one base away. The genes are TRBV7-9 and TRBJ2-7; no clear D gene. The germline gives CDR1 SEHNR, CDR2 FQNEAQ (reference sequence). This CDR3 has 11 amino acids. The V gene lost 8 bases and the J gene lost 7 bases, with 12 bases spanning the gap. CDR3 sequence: CASGSMTEQYF. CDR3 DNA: TGTGCCAGCGGCTCCATGACTGAGCAGTACTTC.

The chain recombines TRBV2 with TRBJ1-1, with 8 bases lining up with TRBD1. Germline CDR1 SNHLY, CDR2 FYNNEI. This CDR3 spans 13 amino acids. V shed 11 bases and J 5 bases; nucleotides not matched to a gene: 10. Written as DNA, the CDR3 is TGTGCCGGGCAGGGGGCAAGGGGAACTGAAGCTTTCTTT. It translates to CAGQGARGTEAFF.

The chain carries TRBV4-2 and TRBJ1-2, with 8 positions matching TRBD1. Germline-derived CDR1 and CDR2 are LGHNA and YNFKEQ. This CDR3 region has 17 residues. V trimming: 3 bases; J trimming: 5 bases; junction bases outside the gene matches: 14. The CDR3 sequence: CASSHPKTGQALYGYTF. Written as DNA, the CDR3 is TGTGCCAGCAGCCACCCTAAGACGGGACAGGCTTTATATGGCTACACCTTC.

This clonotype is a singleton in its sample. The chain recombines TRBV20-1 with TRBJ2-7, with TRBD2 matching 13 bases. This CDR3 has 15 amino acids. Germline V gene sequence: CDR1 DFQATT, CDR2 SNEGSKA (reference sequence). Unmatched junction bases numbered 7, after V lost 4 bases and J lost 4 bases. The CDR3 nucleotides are TGCAGTGCTACGGGGACTAGCGGGGTCCCGTACGAGCAGTACTTC. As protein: CSATGTSGVPYEQYF.

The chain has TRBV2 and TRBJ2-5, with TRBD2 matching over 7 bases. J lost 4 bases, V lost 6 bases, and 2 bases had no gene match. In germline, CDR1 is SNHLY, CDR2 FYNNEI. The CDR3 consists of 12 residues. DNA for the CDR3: TGTGCCAGCAGCCGGGGGGTAGAGACCCAGTACTTC. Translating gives CASSRGVETQYF.

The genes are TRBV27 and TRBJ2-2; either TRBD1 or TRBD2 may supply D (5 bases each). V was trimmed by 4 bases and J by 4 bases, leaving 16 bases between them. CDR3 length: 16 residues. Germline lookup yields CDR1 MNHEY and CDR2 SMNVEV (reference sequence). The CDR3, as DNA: TGTGCCAGCAGTTCTCCCTCCCGGGACCCCACCGGGGAGCTGTTTTTT. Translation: CASSSPSRDPTGELFF.